Listed here are 2 T cell receptor beta chains from one sample, sequenced in a study of T cell responses to AZD1222 COVID-19 vaccine. The method was immunoSEQ multiplex PCR; TCRdb's version includes in-frame clones alone and lacks a portion of them. The sample holds about 110,000 clones, roughly nine tenths seen once. The specimen comprised peripheral blood, sampled on day 0 of AZD1222 vaccination. These receptors were taken from an adult in good health.

This chain joins TRBV18 and TRBJ1-6, with 7 bases lining up with TRBD1. Germline trimming cut 5 bases from V and 10 bases from J; bases unmatched to any gene: 11. Germline V gene data show CDR1 as KGHSH and CDR2 as LQKENI. The length of the CDR3 is 15 residues. The CDR3 nucleotides read TGTGCCAGCTCATCCACAGGGGTAGCTCGGTCACCCCTCCACTTT. As protein: CASSSTGVARSPLHF.

The chain is built from TRBV5-1 and TRBJ2-3, with D perhaps given as TRBD1 or TRBD2 (5 bases each). This CDR3 comprises 15 residues. V lost 3 bases and J 1 base, leaving 12 bases between the germline ends. From germline, CDR1 is SGHRS and CDR2 YFSETQ. The CDR3 DNA reads TGCGCCAGCAGCTGGGGTTTGGGGGGCACAGATACGCAGTATTTT. Its protein product is CASSWGLGGTDTQYF.